The sample holds many counts of the clone carrying this T cell receptor (beta chain). Its specificity is unknown. These data belong to a study of T cells in Graves' hyperthyroidism and ophthalmopathy. V lost 1 base to trimming and J lost 4 bases, with 10 bases between them. There are 13 residues in the CDR3. CDR1 is GTSNPN, CDR2 SVGIG, per germline (reference sequence). Study findings and constraints: Separation of ophthalmopathy from stable hyperthyroidism was achieved by a 13 V-J model.

The CDR3 regions of TCR beta were amplified from RNA transcripts. The HTBI primer set was used in a first-round RT-PCR of the TCR CDR3. Each CDR3 protein is one row after TCRdb ran MiXCR on the multiplex PCR reads. The sample records approximately 690,000 distinct CDR3 sequences, about 14% being singletons. This sequence originates from a woman in her fifties or sixties with Graves' ophthalmopathy. V usage is TRBV30 and J usage is TRBJ1-1; D gene unclear. The sequencing sample was made of blood. The DNA for the CDR3 is TGTGCCTGGAGTGCTGGCGGGGTCACTGAAGCTTTCTTT. It specifies CAWSAGGVTEAFF.